Listed here are 23 T cell receptor beta chains from one sample, sequenced in a study of T-cell reconstitution after alpha-beta-depleted transplantation in children. TCRbeta library construction was performed incorporating unique molecular identifiers. A single record per CDR3 protein comes from TCRdb applying MiXCR to the PCR reads. In the table there are about 610,000 distinct CDR3 sequences, 10% to 13% of which are singletons. Sequencing used PBMCs from the stem cell graft donor, obtained from the stem cell graft. The source is a human donor who donated a stem cell graft to a child with acute myeloid leukemia.

This clonotype was seen ten or more times. The chain is built from TRBV29-1 and TRBJ2-3; D is unclear. Per germline, CDR1 SQVTM and CDR2 ANQGSEA. Trimming removed 6 bases from V and 13 bases from J, with 14 bases in between. The CDR3 has 10 residues. CDR3 in amino acids: CSVGLVREYF. The CDR3 DNA follows: TGCAGCGTGGGTCTTGTAAGAGAGTATTTT.

The V and J genes are TRBV29-1 and TRBJ2-2; TRBD2 might be the D (6 bases). The CDR3 spans 12 residues. CDR1 and CDR2 from the germline V gene are SQVTM and ANQGSEA. With 6 bases removed from V and 11 bases from J, the gap between germline ends came to 16 bases. CDR3 residues: CSVTGTVGELFF. CDR3 bases: TGCAGCGTGACCGGGACTGTAGGAGAGCTGTTTTTT.

The chain has TRBV11-1 and TRBJ2-1; unclear D gene. The V and J ends lost 0 bases and 4 bases respectively, with 19 bases between them. From germline, CDR1 is SGHAT and CDR2 FQDESV (reference sequence). The CDR3 is 18 residues long. The CDR3, as DNA: TGTGCCAGCAGCTTAGCCCAACCCAGGTCCGAAGGTTACAATGAGCAGTTCTTC. Translating it yields CASSLAQPRSEGYNEQFF.

The chain is built from TRBV5-1 and TRBJ2-7, with D possibly being TRBD2 (5 bases). The CDR3 loop spans 18 amino acids. Germline loops: CDR1 SGHRS, CDR2 YFSETQ. V shed 0 bases and J shed 3 bases, with 22 bases lying between them. The CDR3 nucleotides read TGCGCCAGCAGCTTGGGCCCCGATAGCGTTGCTACTCGCTACGAGCAGTACTTC. This encodes CASSLGPDSVATRYEQYF.

This clonotype occurred a few times. The chain has TRBV3-1 and TRBJ1-1; tentatively, D is TRBD1 (5 bases). Trimming removed 2 bases from V and 9 bases from J, with 16 bases in between. CDR3 length: 14 residues. Germline CDR1 and CDR2: LGHDT and YNNKEL (reference sequence). In DNA, the CDR3 is TGTGCCAGCAGCCAACGGACAAGTAATACGAAAGCTTTCTTT. This sequence encodes CASSQRTSNTKAFF.

The sample holds a few counts of this clonotype. V is TRBV28 and J is TRBJ2-7; 11 nucleotides line up with TRBD2. There are 15 residues in the CDR3. V trimming: 4 bases; J trimming: 5 bases; junction bases outside the gene matches: 7. Germline V lookup: CDR1 MDHEN, CDR2 SYDVKM. CDR3 protein: CASSSPSGRRDEQYF. The DNA for the CDR3 is TGTGCCAGCAGTTCCCCTAGCGGGAGGAGAGACGAGCAGTACTTC.

The V call is TRBV24-1, the J call TRBJ2-3; 7 bases map to TRBD1. Trimming at V came to 5 bases and at J to 4 bases, leaving 8 bases not matched to a gene. Germline V lookup: CDR1 KGHDR, CDR2 SFDVKD. CDR3 length: 15 residues. The CDR3 is CATSGIDRVADTQYF. CDR3 in DNA: TGTGCCACCAGTGGAATCGACAGGGTGGCAGATACGCAGTATTTT.

This clonotype was detected only a few times. The chain has TRBV7-3 and TRBJ2-1; 9 nucleotides line up with TRBD1. The germline V gene encodes CDR1 SGHTA and CDR2 FQGTGA. The V segment lost 1 base and the J segment 8 bases; nucleotides outside the gene matches: 9. This CDR3 spans 16 amino acids. CDR3 nucleotide sequence: TGTGCCAGCAGCTTAAGGGGGACAGGGTATATCCATGAGCAGTTCTTC. It translates to CASSLRGTGYIHEQFF.

V and J are TRBV3-1 and TRBJ2-5, with a weak D call TRBD2 (5 bases). V lost 6 bases to trimming and J lost 4 bases, with 24 bases between them. Germline V gene sequence: CDR1 LGHDT, CDR2 YNNKEL (reference sequence). This CDR3 comprises 17 residues. The CDR3 here is CASRSEVGSAVGETQYF. As DNA, the CDR3 is TGTGCCAGCAGAAGTGAGGTGGGGAGTGCGGTCGGAGAGACCCAGTACTTC.

This clonotype was detected only a few times. V and J are TRBV7-2 and TRBJ2-1, with D possibly being TRBD1 (6 bases). CDR1 and CDR2 from the germline V gene are SGHTA and FQGNSA. The CDR3 is 16 amino acids. Trimming cost V 1 base and J 9 bases, with 19 bases left between them. CDR3 amino acids: CASSLERTVPWSEQFF. The CDR3 region has the DNA TGTGCCAGCAGCTTAGAGCGGACAGTACCCTGGAGTGAGCAGTTCTTC.

This clonotype was counted many times. This chain links TRBV12-3 or TRBV12-4 with TRBJ2-3; 12 bases fit TRBD1. This CDR3 spans 16 amino acids. J was trimmed by 2 bases and V by 3 bases; bases with no gene match: 3. As DNA, the CDR3 is TGTGCCAGCAGTTTTGGGGACAGGGGGCTCACAGATACGCAGTATTTT. Residues: CASSFGDRGLTDTQYF.

The table lists this clonotype with many counts. The chain is built from TRBV5-6 and TRBJ1-1; D unresolved. The CDR3 extends over 12 amino acids. The ends were cut back, 0 bases at V and 7 bases at J, with 7 bases in the middle. From germline, CDR1 is SGHDT and CDR2 YYEEEE. Here the CDR3 reads CASSLENIEAFF. CDR3 in DNA: TGTGCCAGCAGCTTGGAGAATATTGAAGCTTTCTTT. Full variable domain (outside the CDR3, taken from reference TRBV5-6 and TRBJ1-1): DAGVTQSPTHLIKTRGQQVTLRCSPKSGHDTVSWYQQALGQGPQFIFQYYEEEERQRGNFPDRFSGHQFPNYSSELNVNALLLGDSALYLCASSLENIEAFFGQGTRLTVV.

V and J are TRBV15 and TRBJ2-1; D remains ambiguous. Germline CDR1 is LNHNV and CDR2 is YYDKDF (reference sequence). The CDR3 extends over 15 amino acids. V lost 5 bases to trimming and J lost 4 bases, with 15 bases between them. DNA for the CDR3: TGTGCCACCAGCGTTAATATCGACATATACAATGAGCAGTTCTTC. Protein product: CATSVNIDIYNEQFF.

The chain recombines TRBV12-3 or TRBV12-4 with TRBJ1-5; 7 bases fit TRBD1. With V trimmed by 7 bases and J by 7 bases, 13 bases remained unmatched. The CDR3 covers 15 residues. This CDR3 reads CASMAGTDSWQPQHF. The CDR3, as DNA: TGTGCCAGCATGGCCGGGACAGATTCATGGCAGCCCCAGCATTTT.

There are many counts of this clonotype. The chain uses TRBV3-1 and TRBJ2-7; TRBD2 matches 10 bases. Germline V gene data show CDR1 as LGHDT and CDR2 as YNNKEL (reference sequence). Trimming at V came to 4 bases and at J to 0 bases, leaving 9 bases not matched to a gene. CDR3 length: 17 residues. This CDR3 is CASSPIGTSANSYEQYF. The DNA for the CDR3 is TGTGCCAGCAGCCCCATAGGGACTAGCGCAAACTCCTACGAGCAGTACTTC.

The chain uses TRBV5-1 and TRBJ2-7; D unresolved. The CDR3 runs 15 residues. V was shortened by 4 bases and J by 7 bases, with 21 bases between the two germline ends. Germline CDR1 is SGHRS and CDR2 is YFSETQ. CDR3: CASSPRAERVGEQYF. The CDR3 nucleotides read TGCGCCAGCAGCCCTCGAGCAGAGCGTGTGGGGGAGCAGTACTTC.

This clonotype was counted only a few times. The chain links TRBV27 to TRBJ2-7; D unclear. This CDR3 is 14 amino acids long. Germline assignment: CDR1 MNHEY and CDR2 SMNVEV (reference sequence). The V and J ends lost 2 bases and 1 base respectively, with 9 bases between them. This chain's CDR3 is CASSLKGLSYEQYF. CDR3 nucleotides: TGTGCCAGCAGTTTAAAGGGCCTTTCCTACGAGCAGTACTTC.

J is TRBJ2-3 and V is TRBV28, with 8 bases identical to TRBD2. The germline V gene has CDR1 MDHEN and CDR2 SYDVKM. Germline trimming cut 6 bases from V and 6 bases from J; bases unmatched to any gene: 14. This CDR3 has 16 residues. CDR3 in amino acids: CASSPVGSGMGDTQYF. Written as DNA, the CDR3 is TGTGCCAGCAGCCCAGTGGGTAGCGGGATGGGCGATACGCAGTATTTT.

This clonotype was picked up many times. V gene TRBV5-1 combines with J gene TRBJ2-7; 9 bases agree with TRBD2. The length of the CDR3 is 15 residues. Germline CDR1 reads SGHRS; CDR2 reads YFSETQ. Trimming took 4 bases from V and 2 from J; bases not matched to a gene: 7. The CDR3 region has the DNA TGCGCCAGCAGCATAATTAGCGGGAGCGCCTACGAGCAGTACTTC. Amino acid sequence: CASSIISGSAYEQYF.

This clonotype has more than one count but fewer than ten. No conserved phenylalanine or tryptophan ends this CDR3, so it is likely a read error. The chain carries TRBV7-9 and TRBJ2-7; 7 bases fit TRBD1. Germline lookup yields CDR1 SEHNR and CDR2 FQNEAQ (reference sequence). Trimming cost V 5 bases and J 0 bases; bases outside gene matches: 7. This CDR3 is built from 15 residues. The CDR3 sequence is CASSARDSTSYEQYS. The CDR3 coding sequence is TGTGCCAGCAGCGCCCGGGACAGCACCTCCTACGAGCAGTACTCC.

The chain recombines TRBV12-3 or TRBV12-4 with TRBJ1-2; TRBD1 aligns across 10 bases. This CDR3 region has 15 residues. V trimming: 5 bases; J trimming: 5 bases; junction bases outside the gene matches: 8. The CDR3 region is CASSPSTGGRYGYTF. The CDR3 DNA reads as TGTGCCAGCAGTCCCTCGACAGGGGGCCGGTATGGCTACACCTTC.

This clonotype was seen at least ten times. This sequence joins TRBV5-1 and TRBJ2-7; 10 nucleotides align to TRBD1. Germline V gives CDR1 SGHRS, CDR2 YFSETQ. This CDR3 contains 15 residues. J was trimmed by 2 bases and V by 3 bases; bases with no gene match: 5. The CDR3 protein is CASSWGGTGAYEQYF. CDR3 coding DNA: TGCGCCAGCAGCTGGGGCGGGACAGGGGCCTACGAGCAGTACTTC.

This clonotype occurred many times. The CDR3 DNA is TGCAGCGTTGGGAGGAGGACTAGCGGGGGCCTCTCTGGGGAGCAGTACTTC. Protein: CSVGRRTSGGLSGEQYF. The V call is TRBV29-1, the J call TRBJ2-7; 13 bases line up with TRBD2. The V segment lost 4 bases and the J segment 7 bases; nucleotides outside the gene matches: 16. The CDR3 runs 17 residues. Germline lookup yields CDR1 SQVTM and CDR2 ANQGSEA.